A selection of T cell receptor beta chains follows, all from one sample in a study of T cells in Graves' hyperthyroidism and ophthalmopathy. One entry per CDR3 protein results from TCRdb running MiXCR on the multiplex PCR reads. The table includes some 720,000 distinct CDR3 sequences, roughly 15% detected once. What was sequenced was blood. The source is a young man with Graves' hyperthyroidism. Each CDR3 is given with its conserved first and last residue. D genes are given only for firm matches. Not every row has a clone size; where given, it reads once, few, many or a size class.

j_call clone_size d_call v_call cdr3_nt cdr3_aa
TRBJ2-5 many - TRBV6-2/TRBV6-3 TGTGCCAGCAGCTCCACAATTGGGACGGAGACCCAGTACTTC CASSSTIGTETQYF
TRBJ2-5 few - TRBV9 TGTGCCAGCAGCCTAGGACTCTCGGGTGCCAGCCTCACCGAGACCCAGTACTTC CASSLGLSGASLTETQYF
TRBJ2-1 few - TRBV6-1 TGTGCCAGCAGTAAGAAAGGACCCACGGGTGAGCAGTTCTTC CASSKKGPTGEQFF
TRBJ1-1 - - TRBV11-3 TGTGCCAGCAGCCAATCGGGTCTTTTTGGTGGGTACACTGAAGCTTTCTTT CASSQSGLFGGYTEAFF
TRBJ2-7 - TRBD1 TRBV28 TGTGCCAGCAGTCGTCGAGGGTGGGACAGATCCTACGAGCAGTACTTC CASSRRGWDRSYEQYF
TRBJ1-5 - - TRBV5-5 TGTGCCAGCAGCCCGGCCCGGAGCAATCAGCCCCAGCATTTT CASSPARSNQPQHF
TRBJ1-5 few - TRBV20-1 TGCAGTGCTACCCGGGACGGCGCGTCTTATAGCAATCAGCCCCAGCATTTT CSATRDGASYSNQPQHF
TRBJ1-2 - - TRBV5-1 TGCGCCAGCAGCTTGAGAGGCAGGGTCCCTGGCTACACCTTC CASSLRGRVPGYTF
TRBJ2-3 - - TRBV20-1 TGCAGTGCTAGAGAACGAATCATAGCTACTACCCTTCTCGCAGATACGCAGTATTTT CSARERIIATTLLADTQYF
TRBJ2-2 many TRBD2 TRBV30 TGTGCCTGGAGTGCGGGACTAACTAACACCGGGGAGCTGTTTTTT CAWSAGLTNTGELFF
TRBJ2-6 many - TRBV11-2 TGTGCCAGCAGCTTCCGGGGCGCAGGGGCCAACGTCCTGACTTTC CASSFRGAGANVLTF
TRBJ2-7 many - TRBV6-2/TRBV6-3 TGTGCCAGCAGTTTCCGGGACGCCGAGCAGTACTTC CASSFRDAEQYF
TRBJ2-2 - TRBD1 TRBV19 TGTGCCAGTAGTATCCCCGACAGGGGGCTGAACACCGGGGAGCTGTTTTTT CASSIPDRGLNTGELFF
TRBJ2-7 few - TRBV7-2 TGTGCCAGCAGCTTAGAGGTGTACGAGCAGTACTTC CASSLEVYEQYF
TRBJ2-5 - TRBD2 TRBV5-1 TGCGCCAGCAGCTTGGGACTAGCGGACGCCCAAGAGACCCAGTACTTC CASSLGLADAQETQYF
TRBJ2-7 - - TRBV6-1 TGTGCCAGCATGAGCCCCACCGGCAGGGCGCCCAGAACCCCCTACGAGCAGTACTTC CASMSPTGRAPRTPYEQYF